These 26 T cell receptor beta chains were sequenced from one sample in a study of Tregs in tolerant kidney transplant recipients. TCRdb's table, derived via immunoSEQ multiplex PCR, lists solely in-frame clones and lacks some. This sample's table has roughly 48,000 clones. The input for sequencing was CD4+ T cells from blood, taken before the transplant. The receptor set was obtained from a human donor who received a combined kidney and bone marrow transplant.

A remark on this clone: The read finishes 3 residues shy of the CDR3 end, and the germline J gene is used to complete it. V gene TRBV2 combines with J gene TRBJ2-7, with 8 bases that match TRBD1. The CDR3 has 15 amino acids. In germline, CDR1 is SNHLY, CDR2 FYNNEI. With 5 bases clipped from V and 5 bases from J, the junction kept 11 bases outside the gene matches. CDR3 in amino acids: CASSSRGLDGNEQYF. The DNA read from the CDR3 is TGTGCCAGCAGTTCCAGGGGGCTGGATGGGAACGAG.

A note on this clone: Coverage ceases 3 residues before the CDR3 finishes, and the germline J gene fills in the end. The chain combines TRBV18 with TRBJ2-1; tentatively, D is TRBD2 (6 bases). The CDR3 sequence is 15 residues long. Germline V lookup: CDR1 KGHSH, CDR2 LQKENI. The V end lost 4 bases, the J end lost 2 bases, and 12 bases lay between the germline ends. CDR3 sequence: CASSRSGGPYNEQFF. CDR3 DNA (partial): TGTGCCAGCTCACGTAGCGGAGGCCCCTACAATGAG.

On this clone: The CDR3 end falls 3 residues outside the read, so it is completed with the germline J gene. The rearrangement links TRBV7-2 to TRBJ2-1; TRBD2 matches 9 bases. Germline V gene sequence: CDR1 SGHTA, CDR2 FQGNSA. This CDR3 has 15 amino acids. J gave up 5 bases and V 4 bases, and 6 bases lay outside the gene matches. The covered CDR3 bases are TGTGCCAGCAGCTCGTGGCTAGCGGGACACAATGAG. Residues: CASSSWLAGHNE. The entire CDR3 reads CASSSWLAGHNEQFF.

Comment on this clone: The sequence runs out 3 residues before the end of the CDR3; the remainder is reconstructed from the germline J gene. This sequence joins TRBV7-2 and TRBJ2-3, with 7 positions matching TRBD1. Germline V CDR1 and CDR2: SGHTA, FQGNSA. CDR3 length equals 14 residues. J lost 4 bases, V lost 5 bases, and 6 bases had no gene match. This CDR3 is CASSPGQASDTQYF. The covered CDR3 bases are TGTGCCAGCAGCCCTGGACAGGCCTCAGATACG.

Turning to this clone: The CDR3 extends 3 residues past the end of the read, so its final part is completed from the germline J gene. The V gene is TRBV5-1, the J gene TRBJ1-1; TRBD1 matches 7 bases. Germline V gene data show CDR1 as SGHRS and CDR2 as YFSETQ. V dropped 4 bases and J dropped 6; count of bases not matched to a gene: 12. The CDR3 loop spans 15 amino acids. CDR3 DNA (partial): TGCGCCAGCAGCCTTGGGACAGTCGGGGTTTCTGAA. This sequence encodes CASSLGTVGVSE. In full, the CDR3 is CASSLGTVGVSEAFF.

For this clone: The CDR3 is cut off 3 residues early in the read; its end comes from the germline J gene. J is TRBJ1-1 and V is TRBV11-3; TRBD1 matches 9 bases. Germline V gene sequence: CDR1 SGHNT, CDR2 YENEEA. The CDR3 covers 15 residues. V lost 5 bases to trimming and J lost 1 base; unmatched junction nucleotides: 5. CDR3 DNA, as far as it was read: TGTGCCAGCAGCAAGACGGGACAGGGGAACACTGAA. Protein sequence: CASSKTGQGNTE. From start to end, the CDR3 is CASSKTGQGNTEAFF.

On this clone itself: Read coverage stops 3 residues before the CDR3 terminus; the germline J gene supplies the remainder. The J gene is TRBJ2-1, the V gene TRBV19; 10 nucleotides line up with TRBD2. V dropped 5 bases and J dropped 5; count of bases not matched to a gene: 6. The CDR3 contains 15 residues. Per germline, CDR1 LNHDA and CDR2 SQIVND (reference sequence). Partial CDR3 DNA: TGTGCCAGTAGTCTCAGGACTAGCGGAAACAATGAG. Its translation is CASSLRTSGNNE. The whole CDR3 reads CASSLRTSGNNEQFF.

Regarding this clone: The read gets to within 3 residues of the CDR3 end, and the germline J gene fills in the rest. The chain uses TRBV30 and TRBJ2-1, with 10 bases lining up with TRBD1. The CDR3 is 18 residues long. With 0 bases clipped from V and 4 bases from J, the junction kept 12 bases outside the gene matches. Germline V gene data show CDR1 as GTSNPN and CDR2 as SVGIG (reference sequence). CDR3 DNA (partial): TGTGCCTGGAGTGTATGGGTCTCTGGGACAGGGGAATACAATGAG. Its translation is CAWSVWVSGTGEYNE. The CDR3 reads in full as CAWSVWVSGTGEYNEQFF.

CDR3 DNA, as far as it was read: TGTGCCAGCAGTCACGGTGTAACCCCCTACGAG. Its protein product is CASSHGVTPYE. The full CDR3 is CASSHGVTPYEQYF. The rearrangement uses TRBV11-1 and TRBJ2-7; D is ambiguous. The read halts 3 residues ahead of the CDR3 end, with the missing end drawn from the germline J gene. Between the trimmed V and J ends, which lost 6 bases and 2 bases, there was a span of 14 bases. The CDR3 totals 14 residues. CDR1 and CDR2 from the germline V gene are SGHAT and FQDESV (reference sequence).

With regard to this clone: Read coverage stops 3 residues before the CDR3 terminus; the germline J gene supplies the remainder. This sequence joins TRBV13 and TRBJ2-7; 8 nucleotides line up with TRBD1. V gave up 1 base and J gave up 3 bases; unmatched junction bases: 2. The CDR3 is made up of 14 amino acids. Germline CDR1 and CDR2: PRHDT and FYEKMQ (reference sequence). Partial CDR3 DNA: TGTGCCAGCAGCTTAGCCGGACAGGGCTACGAG. This sequence encodes CASSLAGQGYE. The full CDR3 reads CASSLAGQGYEQYF.

Note on this clone: The read stops 3 residues short of the end of the CDR3; the missing end is completed from the germline J gene. This chain connects TRBV18 to TRBJ2-2; 8 nucleotides agree with TRBD1. V gave up 1 base and J gave up 0 bases; unmatched junction bases: 4. The CDR3 contains 17 residues. Germline loops: CDR1 KGHSH, CDR2 LQKENI. CDR3 bases read: TGTGCCAGCTCACCACGGACAGGGAACGCGAACACCGGGGAG. It codes for CASSPRTGNANTGE. The CDR3 reads in full as CASSPRTGNANTGELFF. The complete variable domain, with remaining parts taken from reference TRBV18 and TRBJ2-2, reads NAGVMQNPRHLVRRRGQEARLRCSPMKGHSHVYWYRQLPEEGLKFMVYLQKENIIDESGMPKERFSAEFPKEGPSILRIQQVVRGDSAAYFCASSPRTGNANTGELFFGEGSRLTVL.

With respect to this clone: Read sequence stops 3 residues before the CDR3 end, and the germline J gene provides the missing end. The chain employs TRBV5-1 and TRBJ2-1, with 7 bases identical to TRBD1. The trim removed 4 bases at V and 2 bases at J, leaving 9 bases unmatched. This CDR3 region has 16 residues. Looked up from germline, CDR1 is SGHRS and CDR2 is YFSETQ. Incomplete CDR3 DNA: TGCGCCAGCAGCGGGCTGACAGGGCTGACCTACAATGAG. It encodes CASSGLTGLTYNE. The whole CDR3 protein is CASSGLTGLTYNEQFF.

CDR3: CSARDRRAGLNQPQHF. CDR3 DNA (partial): TGCAGTGCTAGGGACCGCCGTGCAGGGCTAAATCAGCCC. The V and J genes are TRBV20-1 and TRBJ1-5; a weak D match, TRBD1 (5 bases). The read stops 3 residues short of the end of the CDR3; the missing end is completed from the germline J gene. This CDR3 region has 16 residues. Germline lookup yields CDR1 DFQATT and CDR2 SNEGSKA (reference sequence). V gave up 3 bases and J gave up 4 bases, with 19 bases separating them.

Remarks on this clone: The observed sequence ends 3 residues before the CDR3 terminus, with the missing tail filled in from the germline J gene. V and J are TRBV7-2 and TRBJ1-5, with D possibly being TRBD1 (6 bases). The germline V gene has CDR1 SGHTA and CDR2 FQGNSA. This CDR3 contains 13 residues. Trimming took 5 bases from V and 6 from J, leaving 11 bases between them. The CDR3 is CASSRRGSQPQHF. CDR3 bases read: TGTGCCAGCAGCCGGAGGGGGTCTCAGCCC.

The part of the CDR3 DNA that was read is TGCAGTGCTAGAGAAAGCCAAATGAACACTGAA. Translation gives CSARESQMNTE. The entire CDR3 reads CSARESQMNTEAFF. The chain is built from TRBV20-1 and TRBJ1-1; no clear D. The read halts 3 residues ahead of the CDR3 end, with the missing end drawn from the germline J gene. Germline CDR1 reads DFQATT; CDR2 reads SNEGSKA (reference sequence). This CDR3 contains 14 residues. V dropped 0 bases and J dropped 0 bases, with 8 bases sitting between them.

Worth noting for this clone: With the read ending 3 residues before the CDR3 end, the germline J gene is used to fill in that end. The chain carries TRBV19 and TRBJ1-5; 10 nucleotides match TRBD1. Per the germline V gene, CDR1 is LNHDA and CDR2 is SQIVND (reference sequence). J gave up 7 bases and V 7 bases, and 4 bases lay outside the gene matches. There are 13 residues in the CDR3. Partial CDR3 DNA: TGTGCCAGTAAAGGGGACAGGGGACAGCCC. It is translated as CASKGDRGQP. The entire CDR3 reads CASKGDRGQPQHF.

A remark on this clone: The sequence runs out 3 residues before the end of the CDR3; the remainder is reconstructed from the germline J gene. The chain links TRBV18 to TRBJ2-3; D ambiguous. Between the trimmed V and J ends, which lost 0 bases and 6 bases, there was a span of 7 bases. This CDR3 has 13 residues. Germline V lookup: CDR1 KGHSH, CDR2 LQKENI. This CDR3 reads CASSPPPPDTQYF. The CDR3 bases that were read are TGTGCCAGCTCACCACCCCCCCCGGATACG. The variable domain in full, completed from reference TRBV18 and TRBJ2-3, reads NAGVMQNPRHLVRRRGQEARLRCSPMKGHSHVYWYRQLPEEGLKFMVYLQKENIIDESGMPKERFSAEFPKEGPSILRIQQVVRGDSAAYFCASSPPPPDTQYFGPGTRLTVL.

A note on this clone: The missing CDR3 end, 3 residues past where the read stops, is filled in from the germline J gene. The gene calls are TRBV23-1 and TRBJ1-2, with TRBD1 matching 10 bases. TRBV23-1 is assigned to the ORF class and has an uncertain function. Trimming at V came to 4 bases and at J to 2 bases, leaving 10 bases not matched to a gene. The CDR3 extends over 17 amino acids. CDR3 sequence: CASSPGTGVMRNYGYTF. CDR3 bases read: TGCGCCAGCAGTCCCGGGACAGGGGTAATGAGGAACTATGGC.

Comments on this clone: The germline gene is not matched at one end of the junction; a read error may be the cause. With the read ending 3 residues before the CDR3 end, the germline J gene is used to fill in that end. The genes are TRBV7-9 and TRBJ1-3, with D unresolved. The V gene's germline CDR1 is SEHNR and CDR2 FQNEAQ (reference sequence). The CDR3 is 12 residues long. The CDR3 reads CASSQTGNTIYF. The DNA read from the CDR3 is TGTGCCAGCAGCCAAACTGGTAACACC.

Details on this clone: The read stops 3 residues short of the end of the CDR3; the missing end is completed from the germline J gene. The genes are TRBV20-1 and TRBJ1-5; 9 bases match TRBD1. V shed 0 bases and J 7 bases; nucleotides not matched to a gene: 4. The CDR3 length is 14 residues. Germline values: CDR1 DFQATT, CDR2 SNEGSKA (reference sequence). Partial CDR3 DNA: TGCAGTGCTAGAGAAGGACAGGGGATCCAGCCC. Translated, it gives CSAREGQGIQP. The full CDR3 protein is CSAREGQGIQPQHF.

Comment on this clone: The read halts 3 residues ahead of the CDR3 end, with the missing end drawn from the germline J gene. This chain uses TRBV6-2 or TRBV6-3 with TRBJ2-2, with D possibly TRBD2 on 6 matching bases. Deletions cut 5 bases from V and 5 bases from J, with 15 bases between. The germline V gene encodes CDR1 MNHEY and CDR2 SVGEGT. The CDR3 has 15 residues. CDR3 amino acids: CASSPQLGGTGELFF. CDR3 bases read: TGTGCCAGCAGTCCACAACTAGGAGGGACCGGGGAG.

CDR3 amino acids: CASSLGPGGPYEQYF. Partial CDR3 DNA: TGCGCCAGCAGCTTGGGGCCAGGGGGCCCCTACGAG. V usage is TRBV5-1 and J usage is TRBJ2-7; 8 nucleotides agree with TRBD1. The CDR3 is cut off 3 residues early in the read; its end comes from the germline J gene. Germline loops: CDR1 SGHRS, CDR2 YFSETQ. The CDR3 sequence is 15 residues long. The V segment lost 0 bases and the J segment 2 bases; nucleotides outside the gene matches: 4. The variable domain in full, with the rest retrieved from reference TRBV5-1 and TRBJ2-7, is KAGVTQTPRYLIKTRGQQVTLSCSPISGHRSVSWYQQTPGQGLQFLFEYFSETQRNKGNFPGRFSGRQFSNSRSEMNVSTLELGDSALYLCASSLGPGGPYEQYFGPGTRLTVT.

With respect to this clone: The read stops 3 residues short of the end of the CDR3; the missing end is completed from the germline J gene. V usage is TRBV19 and J usage is TRBJ2-1; tentatively, D is TRBD2 (5 bases). The germline CDR1 and CDR2 sequences are LNHDA and SQIVND (reference sequence). The CDR3 runs to 15 residues. The CDR3 sequence: CVSLSTGDSYNEQFF. CDR3 bases read: TGTGTCTCCCTCTCGACCGGGGATTCCTACAATGAG.

In regard to this clone: The read gets to within 3 residues of the CDR3 end, and the germline J gene fills in the rest. The V gene is TRBV19, the J gene TRBJ1-2; 7 nucleotides match TRBD1. This CDR3 contains 15 residues. Germline CDR1 reads LNHDA; CDR2 reads SQIVND (reference sequence). Unmatched junction bases numbered 5, after V lost 4 bases and J lost 0 bases. CDR3 DNA, as far as it was read: TGTGCCAGTAGTACGACAGGGAGAGCTAACTATGGC. Its protein product is CASSTTGRANYG. In full, the CDR3 reads CASSTTGRANYGYTF.

Notes on this clone: The read terminates 3 residues before the CDR3 end, so the remaining end is supplied by the germline J gene. The chain employs TRBV20-1 and TRBJ2-2, with TRBD2 identical over 7 bases. The V segment lost 4 bases and the J segment 3 bases; nucleotides outside the gene matches: 14. This CDR3 comprises 17 residues. Germline-derived CDR1 and CDR2 are DFQATT and SNEGSKA (reference sequence). The CDR3 is CSANALVLADYTGELFF. The sequenced CDR3 bases are TGCAGTGCTAATGCCCTGGTGCTAGCGGATTACACCGGGGAG.

Points on this clone: The read ends 3 residues shy of where the CDR3 ends; the end is completed using the germline J gene. The V call is TRBV20-1, the J call TRBJ1-1; maybe TRBD1 (6 bases). The V end was cut by 5 bases, the J end by 5 bases, with 18 bases between. Per germline, CDR1 DFQATT and CDR2 SNEGSKA (reference sequence). This CDR3 is built from 14 residues. Partial CDR3 DNA: TGCAGTGCTCCTCTAACAGGGCTGCGGACTGAA. It translates to CSAPLTGLRTE. The full CDR3 is CSAPLTGLRTEAFF.